This is a list of T cell receptor beta chains from one sample in a study of blood T cell repertoires in COVID-19. Data came from immunoSEQ multiplex PCR; TCRdb stores just in-frame clones and leaves some out. Among about 120,000 clones listed, approximately 87% were seen once. The sample consisted of peripheral blood. All receptors come from a man between 65 and 85 years old who had recovered from COVID-19. Each CDR3 is given with its conserved first and last residue. A D gene is named only where the DNA matches it firmly. The size field is filled for only some rows; it gives once, few, many or a size class.

d_call: TRBD2; v_call: TRBV4-1; clone_size: -; cdr3_length: 15; j_call: TRBJ2-1; cdr3_aa: CASSQDERGGWTTFF; cdr3_nt: TGCGCCAGCAGCCAAGATGAGCGGGGGGGCTGGACGACGTTCTTC
d_call: -; v_call: TRBV9; clone_size: large; cdr3_length: 14; j_call: TRBJ1-1; cdr3_aa: CASSIGGENTEAFF; cdr3_nt: TGTGCCAGCAGCATAGGGGGGGAGAACACTGAAGCTTTCTTT
d_call: -; v_call: TRBV28; clone_size: -; cdr3_length: 13; j_call: TRBJ1-3; cdr3_aa: CASSSSRGNTIYF; cdr3_nt: TGTGCCAGCAGTTCCTCGAGGGGGAACACCATATATTTT
d_call: TRBD2; v_call: TRBV28; clone_size: -; cdr3_length: 14; j_call: TRBJ2-7; cdr3_aa: CASSGLAGVYEQYF; cdr3_nt: TGTGCCAGCAGTGGACTAGCGGGAGTTTACGAGCAGTACTTC
d_call: TRBD2; v_call: TRBV9; clone_size: -; cdr3_length: 17; j_call: TRBJ2-3; cdr3_aa: CASSVTSGGASTDTQYF; cdr3_nt: TGTGCCAGCAGCGTGACTAGCGGGGGGGCGAGCACAGATACGCAGTATTTT
d_call: TRBD2; v_call: TRBV11-2; clone_size: -; cdr3_length: 14; j_call: TRBJ2-1; cdr3_aa: CASSLSSGGHEQFF; cdr3_nt: TGTGCCAGCAGCTTATCTAGCGGGGGGCATGAGCAGTTCTTC
d_call: TRBD1; v_call: TRBV6-5; clone_size: -; cdr3_length: 15; j_call: TRBJ2-1; cdr3_aa: CASHRRDSTLNEQFF; cdr3_nt: TGTGCCAGCCATCGTCGGGACAGTACTTTGAATGAGCAGTTCTTC
d_call: -; v_call: TRBV18; clone_size: -; cdr3_length: 12; j_call: TRBJ1-1; cdr3_aa: CASATGSTEAFF; cdr3_nt: TGTGCCAGCGCCACGGGGAGCACTGAAGCTTTCTTT
d_call: -; v_call: TRBV5-1; clone_size: -; cdr3_length: 15; j_call: TRBJ2-1; cdr3_aa: CASSLGQLGGNEQFF; cdr3_nt: TGCGCCAGCAGCTTGGGACAGTTAGGGGGCAATGAGCAGTTCTTC
d_call: TRBD2; v_call: TRBV5-5; clone_size: once; cdr3_length: 18; j_call: TRBJ2-3; cdr3_aa: CASSRVPTSGANTDTQYF; cdr3_nt: TGTGCCAGCAGCCGCGTACCCACTAGCGGGGCTAACACAGATACGCAGTATTTT
d_call: -; v_call: TRBV18; clone_size: -; cdr3_length: 15; j_call: TRBJ1-2; cdr3_aa: CASSPPQPGSYGYTF; cdr3_nt: TGTGCCAGCTCACCACCTCAGCCAGGGTCCTATGGCTACACCTTC
d_call: TRBD1; v_call: TRBV7-7; clone_size: -; cdr3_length: 16; j_call: TRBJ1-5; cdr3_aa: CASSLEQGLANQPQHF; cdr3_nt: TGTGCCAGCAGCTTAGAACAGGGGTTGGCCAATCAGCCCCAGCATTTT
d_call: TRBD2; v_call: TRBV6-5; clone_size: -; cdr3_length: 15; j_call: TRBJ2-5; cdr3_aa: CASSRVRGGPETQYF; cdr3_nt: TGTGCCAGCTCTCGGGTGCGGGGGGGCCCAGAGACCCAGTACTTC
d_call: -; v_call: TRBV7-2; clone_size: once; cdr3_length: 11; j_call: TRBJ2-7; cdr3_aa: CASGARYEQYF; cdr3_nt: TGTGCCAGCGGGGCGAGGTACGAGCAGTACTTC
d_call: -; v_call: TRBV5-4; clone_size: -; cdr3_length: 14; j_call: TRBJ2-3; cdr3_aa: CASSLLVKADTQYF; cdr3_nt: TGTGCCAGCAGCTTACTAGTGAAGGCGGATACGCAGTATTTT
d_call: -; v_call: TRBV5-4; clone_size: -; cdr3_length: 14; j_call: TRBJ1-2; cdr3_aa: CASSRLDGDYGYTF; cdr3_nt: TGTGCCAGCAGCCGACTGGACGGGGACTATGGCTACACCTTC
d_call: TRBD1; v_call: TRBV6-2/TRBV6-3; clone_size: -; cdr3_length: 16; j_call: TRBJ2-1; cdr3_aa: CASSRRQGARYNEQFF; cdr3_nt: TGTGCCAGCAGTCGTAGACAGGGGGCGCGGTACAATGAGCAGTTCTTC
d_call: TRBD1; v_call: TRBV5-1; clone_size: -; cdr3_length: 15; j_call: TRBJ2-2; cdr3_aa: CASSPDRANTGELFF; cdr3_nt: TGCGCCAGCAGCCCGGACAGGGCGAACACCGGGGAGCTGTTTTTT
d_call: -; v_call: TRBV30; clone_size: -; cdr3_length: 13; j_call: TRBJ1-1; cdr3_aa: CAWSGQGNTEAFF; cdr3_nt: TGTGCCTGGAGTGGGCAGGGGAACACTGAAGCTTTCTTT
d_call: -; v_call: TRBV20-1; clone_size: -; cdr3_length: 13; j_call: TRBJ2-1; cdr3_aa: CSASGGAGNEQFF; cdr3_nt: TGCAGTGCTAGTGGTGGGGCCGGCAATGAGCAGTTCTTC